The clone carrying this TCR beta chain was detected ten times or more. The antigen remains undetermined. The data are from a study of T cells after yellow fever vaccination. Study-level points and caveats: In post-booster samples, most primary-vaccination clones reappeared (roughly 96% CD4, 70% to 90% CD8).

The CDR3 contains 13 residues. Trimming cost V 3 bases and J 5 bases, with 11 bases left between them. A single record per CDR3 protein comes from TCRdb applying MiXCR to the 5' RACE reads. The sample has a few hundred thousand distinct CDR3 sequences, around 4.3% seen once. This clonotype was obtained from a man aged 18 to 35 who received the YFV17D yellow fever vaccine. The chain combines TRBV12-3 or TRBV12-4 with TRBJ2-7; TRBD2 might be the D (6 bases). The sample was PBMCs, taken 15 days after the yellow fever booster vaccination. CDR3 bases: TGTGCCAGCAGTTTCCGGCTAGCGAACGAGCAGTACTTC. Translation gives CASSFRLANEQYF.